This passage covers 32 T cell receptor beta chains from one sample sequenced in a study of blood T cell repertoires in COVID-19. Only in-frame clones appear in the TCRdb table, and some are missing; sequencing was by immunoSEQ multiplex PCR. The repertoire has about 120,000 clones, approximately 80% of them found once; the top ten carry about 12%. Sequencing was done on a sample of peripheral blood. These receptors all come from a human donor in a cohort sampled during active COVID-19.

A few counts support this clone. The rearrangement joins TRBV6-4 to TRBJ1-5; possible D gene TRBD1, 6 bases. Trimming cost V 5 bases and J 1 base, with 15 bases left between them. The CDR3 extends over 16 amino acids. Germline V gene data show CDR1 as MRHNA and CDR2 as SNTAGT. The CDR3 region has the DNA TGTGCCAGCAGTCCAGGACAGTGGGGGAGCAATCAGCCCCAGCATTTT. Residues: CASSPGQWGSNQPQHF.

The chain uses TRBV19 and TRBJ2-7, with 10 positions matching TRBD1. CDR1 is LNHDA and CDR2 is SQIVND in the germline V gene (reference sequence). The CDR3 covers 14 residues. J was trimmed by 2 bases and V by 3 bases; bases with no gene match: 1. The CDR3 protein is CASSIGQGAYEQYF. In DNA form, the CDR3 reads TGTGCCAGTAGTATTGGACAGGGGGCCTACGAGCAGTACTTC.

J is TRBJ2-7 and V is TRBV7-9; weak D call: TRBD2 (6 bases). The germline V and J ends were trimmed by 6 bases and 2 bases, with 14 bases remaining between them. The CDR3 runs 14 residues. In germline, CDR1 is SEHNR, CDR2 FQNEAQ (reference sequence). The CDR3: CASSGTLSPYEQYF. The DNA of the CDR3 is TGTGCCAGCAGTGGGACTCTTAGCCCCTACGAGCAGTACTTC.

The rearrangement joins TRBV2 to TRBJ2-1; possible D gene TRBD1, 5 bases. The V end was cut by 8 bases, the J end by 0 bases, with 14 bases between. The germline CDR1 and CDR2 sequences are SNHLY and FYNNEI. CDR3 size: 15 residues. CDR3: CASAQGALSYNEQFF. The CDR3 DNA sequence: TGTGCCAGCGCCCAAGGGGCCCTCTCCTACAATGAGCAGTTCTTC.

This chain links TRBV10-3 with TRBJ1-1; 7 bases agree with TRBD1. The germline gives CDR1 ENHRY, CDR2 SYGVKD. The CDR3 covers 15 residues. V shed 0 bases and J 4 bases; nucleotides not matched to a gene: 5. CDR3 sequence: CAISESYRGGTEAFF. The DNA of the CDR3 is TGTGCCATCAGTGAGTCATACAGGGGTGGCACTGAAGCTTTCTTT.

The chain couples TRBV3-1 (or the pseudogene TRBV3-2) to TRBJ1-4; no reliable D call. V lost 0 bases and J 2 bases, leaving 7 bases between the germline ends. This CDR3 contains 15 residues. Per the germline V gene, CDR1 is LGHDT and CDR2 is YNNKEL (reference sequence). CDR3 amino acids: CASSQEQHTNEKLFF. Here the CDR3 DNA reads TGTGCCAGCAGCCAAGAACAGCACACTAATGAAAAACTGTTTTTT.

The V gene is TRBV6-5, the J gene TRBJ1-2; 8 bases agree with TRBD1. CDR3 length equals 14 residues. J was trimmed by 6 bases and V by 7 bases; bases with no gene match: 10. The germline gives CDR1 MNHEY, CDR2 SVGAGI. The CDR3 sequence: CASILTGEVDGYTF. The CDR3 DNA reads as TGTGCCAGCATTCTGACAGGGGAAGTCGATGGCTACACCTTC.

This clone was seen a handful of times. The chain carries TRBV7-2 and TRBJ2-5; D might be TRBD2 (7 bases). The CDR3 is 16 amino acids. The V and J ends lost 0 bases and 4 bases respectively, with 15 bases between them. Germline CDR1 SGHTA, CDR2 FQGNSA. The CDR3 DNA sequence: TGTGCCAGCAGCTTAGCGAGAGGGGGGGGGCTAGAGACCCAGTACTTC. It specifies CASSLARGGGLETQYF.

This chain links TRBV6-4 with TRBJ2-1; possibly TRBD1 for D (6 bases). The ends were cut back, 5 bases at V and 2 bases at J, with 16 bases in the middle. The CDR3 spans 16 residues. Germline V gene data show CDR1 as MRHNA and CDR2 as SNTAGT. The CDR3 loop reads CASSRDNSGTYNEQFF. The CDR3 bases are TGTGCCAGCAGTCGGGACAACTCTGGCACCTACAATGAGCAGTTCTTC.

The CDR3 DNA follows: TGCGCCAGCAGTGAGTCAGGAGGTGGAGAGACCCAGTACTTC. Translated, it gives CASSESGGGETQYF. The V gene is TRBV10-1, the J gene TRBJ2-5, with D tentatively TRBD2 (5 bases). The CDR3 has 14 amino acids. Trimming took off 0 bases at V and 4 bases at J, with 9 bases between the two ends. The V gene's germline CDR1 is WNHNN and CDR2 SYGVQD (reference sequence).

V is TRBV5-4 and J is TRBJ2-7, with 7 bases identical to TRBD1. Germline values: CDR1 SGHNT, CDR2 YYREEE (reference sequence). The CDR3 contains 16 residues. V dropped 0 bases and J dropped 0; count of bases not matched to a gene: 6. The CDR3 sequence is CASSLGGTASSYEQYF. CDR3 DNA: TGTGCCAGCAGCTTGGGAGGGACAGCCTCCTCCTACGAGCAGTACTTC.

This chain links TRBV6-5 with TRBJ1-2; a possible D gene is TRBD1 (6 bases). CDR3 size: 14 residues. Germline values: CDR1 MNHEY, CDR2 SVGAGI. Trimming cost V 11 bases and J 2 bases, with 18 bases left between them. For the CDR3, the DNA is TGTGCCGCGGGTTTCCCAACAGGGAACTATGGCTACACCTTC. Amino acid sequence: CAAGFPTGNYGYTF.

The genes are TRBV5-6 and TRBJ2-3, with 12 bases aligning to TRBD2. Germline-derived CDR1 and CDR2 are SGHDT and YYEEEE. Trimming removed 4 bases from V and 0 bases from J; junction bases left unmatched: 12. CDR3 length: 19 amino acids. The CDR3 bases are TGTGCCAGCAGCGCGAAGTGGACTAGCGGGGACCCAAGCACAGATACGCAGTATTTT. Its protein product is CASSAKWTSGDPSTDTQYF.

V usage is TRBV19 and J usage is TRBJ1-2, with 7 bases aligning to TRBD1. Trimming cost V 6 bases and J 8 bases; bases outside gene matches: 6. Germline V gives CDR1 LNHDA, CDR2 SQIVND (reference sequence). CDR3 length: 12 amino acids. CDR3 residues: CASSQTRGGYTF. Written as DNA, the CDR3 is TGTGCCAGTAGCCAAACCAGGGGGGGCTACACCTTC.

The CDR3 sequence is CASSPPSRTGSDYEQYF. The CDR3 bases are TGTGCCAGCTCACCACCAAGTCGGACAGGGAGTGACTACGAGCAGTACTTC. The chain recombines TRBV18 with TRBJ2-7; 8 positions match TRBD1. Germline loops: CDR1 KGHSH, CDR2 LQKENI. V lost 0 bases, J lost 3 bases, and 10 bases stayed unmatched. The CDR3 contains 17 residues.

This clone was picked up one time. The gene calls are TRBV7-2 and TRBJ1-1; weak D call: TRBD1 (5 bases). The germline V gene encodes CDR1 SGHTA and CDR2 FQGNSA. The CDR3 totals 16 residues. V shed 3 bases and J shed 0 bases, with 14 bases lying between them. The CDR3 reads CASSLGGSRLNTEAFF. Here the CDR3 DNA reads TGTGCCAGCAGCTTGGGGGGGTCCAGGTTGAACACTGAAGCTTTCTTT.

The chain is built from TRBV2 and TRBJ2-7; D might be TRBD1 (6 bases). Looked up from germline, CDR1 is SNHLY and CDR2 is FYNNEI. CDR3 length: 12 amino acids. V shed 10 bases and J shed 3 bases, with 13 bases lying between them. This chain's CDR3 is CATTDSFYEQYF. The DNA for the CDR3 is TGTGCCACTACGGACAGTTTCTACGAGCAGTACTTC. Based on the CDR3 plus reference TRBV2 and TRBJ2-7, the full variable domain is EPEVTQTPSHQVTQMGQEVILRCVPISNHLYFYWYRQILGQKVEFLVSFYNNEISEKSEIFDDQFSVERPDGSNFTLKIRSTKLEDSAMYFCATTDSFYEQYFGPGTRLTVT.

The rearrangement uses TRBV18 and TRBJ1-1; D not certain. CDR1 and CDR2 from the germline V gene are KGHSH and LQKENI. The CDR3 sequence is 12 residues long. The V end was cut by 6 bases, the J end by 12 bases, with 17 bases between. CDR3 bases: TGTGCCAGCTCCCCCCCTCTCCGGTCTCCTTTCTTT. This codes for CASSPPLRSPFF.

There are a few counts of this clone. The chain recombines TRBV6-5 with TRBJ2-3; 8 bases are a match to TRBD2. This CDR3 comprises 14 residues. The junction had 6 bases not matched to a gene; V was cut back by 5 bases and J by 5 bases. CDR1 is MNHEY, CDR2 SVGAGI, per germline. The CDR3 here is CASSISGGRDTQYF. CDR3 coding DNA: TGTGCCAGCAGTATCAGCGGGGGTAGAGATACGCAGTATTTT.

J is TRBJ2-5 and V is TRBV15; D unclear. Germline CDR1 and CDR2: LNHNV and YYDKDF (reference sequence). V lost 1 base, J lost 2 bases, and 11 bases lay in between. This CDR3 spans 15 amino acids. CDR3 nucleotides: TGTGCCACCAGCAGAGGATGGAGTGGGCAAGAGACCCAGTACTTC. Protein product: CATSRGWSGQETQYF.

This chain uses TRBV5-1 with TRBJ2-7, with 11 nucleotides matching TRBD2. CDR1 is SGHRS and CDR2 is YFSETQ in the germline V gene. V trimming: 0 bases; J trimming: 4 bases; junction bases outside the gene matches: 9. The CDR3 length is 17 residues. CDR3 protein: CASSLAETSGAYYEQYF. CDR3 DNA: TGCGCCAGCAGCTTGGCGGAGACTAGCGGGGCTTATTACGAGCAGTACTTC.

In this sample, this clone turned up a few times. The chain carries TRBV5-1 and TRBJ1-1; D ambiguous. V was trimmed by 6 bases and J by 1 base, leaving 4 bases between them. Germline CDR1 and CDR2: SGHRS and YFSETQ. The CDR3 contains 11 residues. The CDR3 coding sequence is TGCGCCAGCAAACAGAACACTGAAGCTTTCTTT. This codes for CASKQNTEAFF.

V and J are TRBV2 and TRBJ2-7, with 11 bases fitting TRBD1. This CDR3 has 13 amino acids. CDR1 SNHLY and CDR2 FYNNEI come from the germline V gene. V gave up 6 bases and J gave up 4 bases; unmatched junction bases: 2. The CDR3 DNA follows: TGTGCCAGCAGGGGACAGGGGGTTTACGAGCAGTACTTC. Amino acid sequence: CASRGQGVYEQYF.

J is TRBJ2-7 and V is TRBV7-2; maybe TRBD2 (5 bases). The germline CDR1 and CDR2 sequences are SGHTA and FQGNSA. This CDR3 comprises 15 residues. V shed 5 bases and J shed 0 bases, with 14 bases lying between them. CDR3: CASSLLLGSSYEQYF. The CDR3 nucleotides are TGTGCCAGCAGCCTCTTATTAGGGAGCTCCTACGAGCAGTACTTC.

In nucleotides, the CDR3 is TGTGCCAGCAGAGCCGGGACAGGCACAGATACGCAGTATTTT. Amino acids: CASRAGTGTDTQYF. The chain joins TRBV27 to TRBJ2-3; 7 nucleotides match TRBD1. Germline values: CDR1 MNHEY, CDR2 SMNVEV (reference sequence). V was clipped by 6 bases and J by 1 base; unmatched bases: 4. CDR3 length equals 14 residues.

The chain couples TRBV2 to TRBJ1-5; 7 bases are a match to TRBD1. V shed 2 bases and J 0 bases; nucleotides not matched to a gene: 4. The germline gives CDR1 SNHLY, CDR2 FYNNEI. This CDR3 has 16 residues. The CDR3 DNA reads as TGTGCCAGCAGTGAATTAGGGGGCTATAGCAATCAGCCCCAGCATTTT. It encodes CASSELGGYSNQPQHF.

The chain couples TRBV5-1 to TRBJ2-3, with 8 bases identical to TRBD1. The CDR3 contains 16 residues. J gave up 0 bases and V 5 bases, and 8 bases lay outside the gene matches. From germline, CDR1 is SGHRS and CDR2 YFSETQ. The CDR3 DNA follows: TGCGCCAGCAGTTATGGACAGGGCCTGAGCACAGATACGCAGTATTTT. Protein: CASSYGQGLSTDTQYF.

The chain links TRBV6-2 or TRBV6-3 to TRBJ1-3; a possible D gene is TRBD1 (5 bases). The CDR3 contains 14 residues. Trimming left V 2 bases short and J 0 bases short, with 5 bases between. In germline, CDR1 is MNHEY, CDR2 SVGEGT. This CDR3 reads CASSYDSSGNTIYF. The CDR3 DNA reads TGTGCCAGCAGTTACGACAGCTCTGGAAACACCATATATTTT.

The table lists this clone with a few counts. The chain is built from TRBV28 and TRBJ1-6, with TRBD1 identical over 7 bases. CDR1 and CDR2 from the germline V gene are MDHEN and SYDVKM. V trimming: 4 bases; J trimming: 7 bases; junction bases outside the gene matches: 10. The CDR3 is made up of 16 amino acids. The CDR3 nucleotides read TGTGCCAGCAGTTCTCCAAGCAGGGGGGAGAATTCACCCCTCCACTTT. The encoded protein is CASSSPSRGENSPLHF.

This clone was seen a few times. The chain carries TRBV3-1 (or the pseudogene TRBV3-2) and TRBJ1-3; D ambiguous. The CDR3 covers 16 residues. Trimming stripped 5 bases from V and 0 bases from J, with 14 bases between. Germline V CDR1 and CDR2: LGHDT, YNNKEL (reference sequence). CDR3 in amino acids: CASSSRAVYSGNTIYF. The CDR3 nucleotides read TGTGCCAGCAGCTCTCGCGCCGTCTACTCTGGAAACACCATATATTTT.

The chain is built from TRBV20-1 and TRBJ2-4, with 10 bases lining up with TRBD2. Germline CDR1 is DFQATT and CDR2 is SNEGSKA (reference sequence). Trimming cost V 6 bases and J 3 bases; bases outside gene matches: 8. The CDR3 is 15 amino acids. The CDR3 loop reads CSASASGGIKNIQYF. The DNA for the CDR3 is TGCAGTGCCAGTGCTAGCGGGGGAATCAAAAACATTCAGTACTTC.

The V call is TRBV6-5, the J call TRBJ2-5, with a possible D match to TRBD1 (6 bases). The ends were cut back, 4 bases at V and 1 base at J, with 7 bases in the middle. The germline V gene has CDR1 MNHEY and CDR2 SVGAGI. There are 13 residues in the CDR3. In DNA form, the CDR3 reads TGTGCCAGCAGTTCCAGGGGCCAAGAGACCCAGTACTTC. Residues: CASSSRGQETQYF.